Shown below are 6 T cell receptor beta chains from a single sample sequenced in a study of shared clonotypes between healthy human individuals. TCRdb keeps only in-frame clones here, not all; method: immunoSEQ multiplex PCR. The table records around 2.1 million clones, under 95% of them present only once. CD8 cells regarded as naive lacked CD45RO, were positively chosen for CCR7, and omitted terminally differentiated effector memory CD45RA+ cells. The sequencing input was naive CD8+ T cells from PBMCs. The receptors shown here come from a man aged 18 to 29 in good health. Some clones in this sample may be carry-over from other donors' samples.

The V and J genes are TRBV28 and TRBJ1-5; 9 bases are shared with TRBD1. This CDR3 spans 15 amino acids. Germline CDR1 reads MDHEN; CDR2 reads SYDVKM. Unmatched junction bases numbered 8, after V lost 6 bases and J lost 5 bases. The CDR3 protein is CASSWDREPYQPQHF. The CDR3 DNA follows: TGTGCCAGCAGCTGGGACAGGGAGCCCTATCAGCCCCAGCATTTT.

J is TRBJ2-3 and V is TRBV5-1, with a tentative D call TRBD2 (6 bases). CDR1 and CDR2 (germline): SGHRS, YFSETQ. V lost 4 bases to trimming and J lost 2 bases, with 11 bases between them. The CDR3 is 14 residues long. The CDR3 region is CASSGRDFTDTQYF. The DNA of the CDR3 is TGCGCCAGCAGCGGCCGGGACTTCACAGATACGCAGTATTTT.

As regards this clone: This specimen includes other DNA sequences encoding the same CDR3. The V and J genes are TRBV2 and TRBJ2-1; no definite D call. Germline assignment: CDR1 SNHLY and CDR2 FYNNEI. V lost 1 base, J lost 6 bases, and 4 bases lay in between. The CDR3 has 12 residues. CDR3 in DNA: TGTGCCAGCAGTGAAGGGGGCAATGAGCAGTTCTTC. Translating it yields CASSEGGNEQFF.

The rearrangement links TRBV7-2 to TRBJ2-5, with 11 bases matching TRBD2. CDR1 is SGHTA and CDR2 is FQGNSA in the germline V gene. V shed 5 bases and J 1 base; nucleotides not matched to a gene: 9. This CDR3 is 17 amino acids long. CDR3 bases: TGTGCCAGCAGCACACTAGCGGGAGTTCTTGTCCAAGAGACCCAGTACTTC. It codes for CASSTLAGVLVQETQYF.

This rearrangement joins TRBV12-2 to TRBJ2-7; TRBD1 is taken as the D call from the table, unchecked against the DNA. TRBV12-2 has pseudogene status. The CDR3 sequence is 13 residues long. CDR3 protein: CASRKDRGYEQYF. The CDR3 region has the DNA TGTGCAAGTCGGAAAGACAGGGGCTACGAGCAGTACTTC.

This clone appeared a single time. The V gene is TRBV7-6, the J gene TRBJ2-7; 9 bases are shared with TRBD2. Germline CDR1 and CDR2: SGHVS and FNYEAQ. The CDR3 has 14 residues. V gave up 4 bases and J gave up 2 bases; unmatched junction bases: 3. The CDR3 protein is CASSSTSGTYEQYF. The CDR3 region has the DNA TGTGCCAGCAGCTCGACTAGCGGAACCTACGAGCAGTACTTC.